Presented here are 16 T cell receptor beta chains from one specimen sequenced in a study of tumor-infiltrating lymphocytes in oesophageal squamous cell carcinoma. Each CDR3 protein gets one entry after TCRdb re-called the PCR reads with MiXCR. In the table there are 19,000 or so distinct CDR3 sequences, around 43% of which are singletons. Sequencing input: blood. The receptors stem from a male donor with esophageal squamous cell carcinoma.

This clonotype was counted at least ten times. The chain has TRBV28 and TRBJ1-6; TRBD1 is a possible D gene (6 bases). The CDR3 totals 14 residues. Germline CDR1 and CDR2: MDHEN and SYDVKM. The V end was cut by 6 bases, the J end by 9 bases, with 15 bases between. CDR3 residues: CASRTGQLVSPLHF. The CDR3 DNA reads TGTGCCAGCAGAACGGGACAACTAGTTTCACCCCTCCACTTT.

CDR3: CASSDAGLGYGYTF. The DNA of the CDR3 is TGTGCCAGCAGTGATGCCGGGCTGGGGTATGGCTACACCTTC. The chain carries TRBV6-5 and TRBJ1-2; D not resolved. CDR3 length: 14 residues. Trimming stripped 5 bases from V and 5 bases from J, with 15 bases between. Germline loops: CDR1 MNHEY, CDR2 SVGAGI.

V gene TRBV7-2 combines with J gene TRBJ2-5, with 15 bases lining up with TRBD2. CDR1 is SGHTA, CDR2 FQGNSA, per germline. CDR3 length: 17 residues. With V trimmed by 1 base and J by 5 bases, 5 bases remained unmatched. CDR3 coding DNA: TGTGCCAGCAGCTTAGGGACTAGCGGGAGGGCCTGGGAGACCCAGTACTTC. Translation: CASSLGTSGRAWETQYF.

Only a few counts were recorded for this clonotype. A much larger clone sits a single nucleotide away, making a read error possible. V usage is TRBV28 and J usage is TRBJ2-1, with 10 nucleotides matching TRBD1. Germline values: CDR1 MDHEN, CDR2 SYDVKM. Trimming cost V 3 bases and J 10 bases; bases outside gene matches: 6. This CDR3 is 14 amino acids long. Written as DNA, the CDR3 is TGTGCCAGCAGTTTGGGACAGGGGTTGGGCGAGCAGTTCTTC. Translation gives CASSLGQGLGEQFF.

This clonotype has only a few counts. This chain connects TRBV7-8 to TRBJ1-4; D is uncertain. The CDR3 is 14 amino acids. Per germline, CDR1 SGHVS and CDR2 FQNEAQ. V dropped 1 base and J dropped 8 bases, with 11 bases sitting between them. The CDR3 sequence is CASSLGAGLEKLFF. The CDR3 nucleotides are TGTGCCAGCAGCTTAGGGGCGGGGTTGGAAAAACTGTTTTTT.

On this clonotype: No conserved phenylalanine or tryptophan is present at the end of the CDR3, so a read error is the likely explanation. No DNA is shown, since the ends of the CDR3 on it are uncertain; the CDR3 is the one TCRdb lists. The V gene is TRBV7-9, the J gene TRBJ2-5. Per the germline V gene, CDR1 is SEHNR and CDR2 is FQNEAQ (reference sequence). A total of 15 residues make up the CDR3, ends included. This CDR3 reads CASSLAPNTEAFFGN.

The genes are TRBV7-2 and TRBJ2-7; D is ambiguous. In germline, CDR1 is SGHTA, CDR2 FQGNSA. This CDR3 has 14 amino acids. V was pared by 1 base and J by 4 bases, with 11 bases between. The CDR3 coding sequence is TGTGCCAGCAGCTTAGGTAACAGAGCTTACGAGCAGTACTTC. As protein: CASSLGNRAYEQYF.

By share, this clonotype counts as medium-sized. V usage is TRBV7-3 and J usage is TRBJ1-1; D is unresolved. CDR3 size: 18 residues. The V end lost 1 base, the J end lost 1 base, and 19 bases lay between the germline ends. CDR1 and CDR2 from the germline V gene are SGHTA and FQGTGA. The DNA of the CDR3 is TGTGCCAGCAGCTTAAACCCAAACGGGCCGGGCAGGAACACTGAAGCTTTCTTT. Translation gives CASSLNPNGPGRNTEAFF.

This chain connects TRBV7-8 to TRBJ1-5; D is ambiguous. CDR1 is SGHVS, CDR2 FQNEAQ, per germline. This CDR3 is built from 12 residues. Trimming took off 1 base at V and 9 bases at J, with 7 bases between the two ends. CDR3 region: CASSLGEMPQHF. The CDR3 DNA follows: TGTGCCAGCAGCTTAGGGGAGATGCCCCAGCATTTT.

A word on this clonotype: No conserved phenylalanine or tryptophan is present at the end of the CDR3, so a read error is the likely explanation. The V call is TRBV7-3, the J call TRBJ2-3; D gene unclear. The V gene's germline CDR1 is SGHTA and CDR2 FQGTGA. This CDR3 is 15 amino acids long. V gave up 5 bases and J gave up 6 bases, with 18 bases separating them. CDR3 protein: CASSGSGGVFDTQYL. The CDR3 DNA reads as TGTGCCAGCAGCGGGTCCGGTGGGGTGTTTGATACGCAGTATTTG.

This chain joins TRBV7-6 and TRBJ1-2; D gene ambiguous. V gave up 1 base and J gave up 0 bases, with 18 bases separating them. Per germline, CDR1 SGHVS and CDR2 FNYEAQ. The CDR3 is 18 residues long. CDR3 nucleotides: TGTGCCAGCAGCTTAGAGGTGCGGGCAGACGCCTCTAACTATGGCTACACCTTC. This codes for CASSLEVRADASNYGYTF.

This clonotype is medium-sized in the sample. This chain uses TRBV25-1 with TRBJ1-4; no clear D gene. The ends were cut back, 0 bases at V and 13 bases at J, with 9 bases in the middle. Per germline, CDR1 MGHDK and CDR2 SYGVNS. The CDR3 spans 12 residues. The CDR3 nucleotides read TGTGCCAGCAGTGAATACAGGATCATACTGTTTTTT. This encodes CASSEYRIILFF. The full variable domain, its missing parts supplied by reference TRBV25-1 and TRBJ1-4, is EADIYQTPRYLVIGTGKKITLECSQTMGHDKMYWYQQDPGMELHLIHYSYGVNSTEKGDLSSESTVSRIRTEHFPLTLESARPSHTSQYLCASSEYRIILFFGSGTQLSVL.

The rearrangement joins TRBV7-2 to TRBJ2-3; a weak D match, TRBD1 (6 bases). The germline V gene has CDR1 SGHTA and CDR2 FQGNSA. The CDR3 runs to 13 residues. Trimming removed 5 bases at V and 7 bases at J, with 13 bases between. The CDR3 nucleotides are TGTGCCAGCAGCCCCGGGACACCGCATACGCAGTATTTT. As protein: CASSPGTPHTQYF.

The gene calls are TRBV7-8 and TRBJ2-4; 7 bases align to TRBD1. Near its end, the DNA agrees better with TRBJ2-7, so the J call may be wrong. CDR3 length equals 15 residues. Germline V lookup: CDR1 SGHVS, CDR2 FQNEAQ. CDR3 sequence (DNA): TGTGCCAGCAGCCCTAGGACAGGAAATTCCTACGAGCAGTACTTC. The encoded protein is CASSPRTGNSYEQYF.

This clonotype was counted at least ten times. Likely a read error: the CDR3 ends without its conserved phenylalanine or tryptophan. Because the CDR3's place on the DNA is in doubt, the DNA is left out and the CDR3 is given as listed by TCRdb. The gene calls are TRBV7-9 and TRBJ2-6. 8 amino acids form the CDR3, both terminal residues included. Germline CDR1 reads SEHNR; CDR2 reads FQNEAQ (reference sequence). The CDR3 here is CASSFPTS.

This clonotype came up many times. CDR3 DNA: TGTGCCAGCAGTTACTCCAGGGGTTATGGCTACACCTTC. Protein sequence: CASSYSRGYGYTF. The J gene is TRBJ1-2, the V gene TRBV6-6, with a weak D call TRBD1 (6 bases). CDR3 length: 13 amino acids. Trimming removed 0 bases at V and 5 bases at J, with 7 bases between. The V gene's germline CDR1 is MNHNY and CDR2 SVGAGI (reference sequence).